This T cell receptor (beta chain) came from a study of identical twins' blood T cells (dated by TCRdb to 2012 to 2014). For the study in its entirety: Around 52 million Illumina reads were obtained across about twelve libraries, of which six were alpha-chain libraries and six were beta-chain libraries. The study compared TCR alpha and beta chain repertoires of three pairs of monozygous twins using next-generation sequencing to assess genetic influence on repertoire formation.

The junction shows trimming of 0 bases on V and 5 bases on J, and the gene matches do not reach 7 bases of it. CDR1 and CDR2, looked up from the germline V gene, are SGDLS and YYNGEE. Taken from cysteine to phenylalanine, the CDR3 has 15 residues. Only the CDR3 DNA is retained, 45 bases long and in frame from the first base. The paper as a whole reports these results and caveats: V gene usage was reported to be markedly more similar within twin pairs than between unrelated donors, even among non-selected out-of-frame TCRbeta clonotypes. The study stated that the proposed role of the TCRalpha J segment in MHC recognition during thymic selection needs to be validated by independent studies. The number of shared CDR3 clonotypes between two donors was mainly determined by the product of their cloneset sizes, and twins did not clearly deviate from this trend. Among the most abundant TCRbeta clonotypes, each donor shared more CDR3 sequences with her twin than with unrelated donors. Because the twins were raised together, environmental influences could not be ruled out as an explanation for the similarity between twins.

Six healthy women forming three monozygous twin pairs were used as donors. All three twin pairs had been raised together and were thought likely to have encountered the same vaccines and infectious agents. TCR cDNA libraries were prepared from RNA that was isolated from peripheral blood mononuclear cells. Of note for this clonotype: Which antigen it targets is not known. No quality values exist for individual bases; no much larger clone is one base distant.

The library was prepared using 5' RACE. The sequencer listed for this sample is Illumina Genome Analyzer IIx. RNA-based TCR cDNA libraries were prepared by a previously described protocol with several modifications. To prevent cross-contamination, sample-specific barcodes were added to both ends of each TCR cDNA library during cDNA synthesis and amplification. The study's processing was this. Each individual had between about 95,000 and nearly 500,000 identified clonotypes, and each library contained roughly 2.2 to 4 million CDR3-containing reads. Reads with improper barcode index combinations were discarded, and clonesets were then built for each library with the MiTCR software. While assembling CDR3 clonotypes, MiTCR filtered or rescued low-quality reads and corrected PCR and sequencing errors. Artificial out-of-frame clonotypes were removed by being mapped to in-frame sequences, with one indel in the CDR3 allowed. Similarity in V and J gene usage between donors was calculated as the Jensen-Shannon divergence divided by the mean entropy. TCRdb cleaned the public reads at Q25 with fastp, built clones with MiXCR and kept in-frame beta chains. Entries that share a CDR3 protein sequence are merged under the most common genes and DNA. In this record, the V and J calls reflect TCRdb's handling and not the investigators' own analysis. The sample table holds fewer than 450,000 distinct CDR3 sequences, of which over 25% were seen once. Jointly, the top ten make up roughly 6.1% of the sample.

The rearrangement joined TRBV9 to TRBJ2-7; the central 8 bases match TRBD1. The source of this sequence is a woman aged 18 to 55 in good health. The sequenced material came from PBMCs. The nucleotide sequence reads as follows: TGTGCCAGCAGCGTAGCTACAGGGGGTTTTGACGAGCAGTACTTC. It encodes CASSVATGGFDEQYF.